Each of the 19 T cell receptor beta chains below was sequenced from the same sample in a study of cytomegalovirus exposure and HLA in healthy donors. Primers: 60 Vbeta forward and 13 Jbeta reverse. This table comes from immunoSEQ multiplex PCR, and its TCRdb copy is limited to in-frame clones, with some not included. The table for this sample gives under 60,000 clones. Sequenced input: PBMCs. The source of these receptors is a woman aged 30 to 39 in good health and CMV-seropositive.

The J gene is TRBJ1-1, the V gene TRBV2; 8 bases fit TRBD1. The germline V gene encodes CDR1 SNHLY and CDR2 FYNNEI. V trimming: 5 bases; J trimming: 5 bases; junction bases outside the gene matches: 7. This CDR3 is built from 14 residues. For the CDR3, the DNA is TGTGCCAGCAGTTCCCGGACAGGGACGACTGAAGCTTTCTTT. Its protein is CASSSRTGTTEAFF.

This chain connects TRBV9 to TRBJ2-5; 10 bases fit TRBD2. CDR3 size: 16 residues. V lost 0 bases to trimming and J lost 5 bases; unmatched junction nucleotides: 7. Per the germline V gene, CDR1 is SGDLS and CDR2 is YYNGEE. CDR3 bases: TGTGCCAGCAGCGTAGGAAGCGGGGGGGCCGTGGAGACCCAGTACTTC. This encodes CASSVGSGGAVETQYF.

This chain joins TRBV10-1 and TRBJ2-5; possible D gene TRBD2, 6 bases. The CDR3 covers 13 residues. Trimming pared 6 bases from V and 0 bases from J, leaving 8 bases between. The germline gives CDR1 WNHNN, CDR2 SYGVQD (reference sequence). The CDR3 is CASSRDYQETQYF. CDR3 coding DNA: TGCGCCAGCAGCCGGGACTACCAAGAGACCCAGTACTTC.

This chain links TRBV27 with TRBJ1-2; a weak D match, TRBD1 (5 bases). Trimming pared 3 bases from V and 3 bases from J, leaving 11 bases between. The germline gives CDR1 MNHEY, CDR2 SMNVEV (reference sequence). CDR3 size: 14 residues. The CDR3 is CASSFGSGHYGYTF. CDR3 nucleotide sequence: TGTGCCAGCAGTTTTGGGTCAGGGCACTATGGCTACACCTTC.

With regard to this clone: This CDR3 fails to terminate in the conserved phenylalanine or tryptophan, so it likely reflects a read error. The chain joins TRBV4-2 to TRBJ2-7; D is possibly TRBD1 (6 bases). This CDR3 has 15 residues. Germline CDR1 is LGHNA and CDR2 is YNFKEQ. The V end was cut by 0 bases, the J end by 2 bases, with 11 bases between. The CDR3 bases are TGTGCCAGCAGCCAAGATCTGCAGGGGCCCTACGAGCAGTACCTC. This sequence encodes CASSQDLQGPYEQYL.

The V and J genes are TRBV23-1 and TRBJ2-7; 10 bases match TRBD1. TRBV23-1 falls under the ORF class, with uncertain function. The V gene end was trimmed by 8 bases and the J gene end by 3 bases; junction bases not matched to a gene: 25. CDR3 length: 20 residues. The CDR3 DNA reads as TGCGCCAGCGACCCTACGGGAGGGACAGGGGTAACTTTCGGGCACTACGAGCAGTACTTC. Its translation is CASDPTGGTGVTFGHYEQYF.

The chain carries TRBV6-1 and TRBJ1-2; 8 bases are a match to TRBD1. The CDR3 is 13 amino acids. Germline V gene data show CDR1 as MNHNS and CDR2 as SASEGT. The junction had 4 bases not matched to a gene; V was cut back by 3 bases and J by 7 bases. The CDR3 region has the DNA TGTGCCAGCAGTGACTGGACAGGGTTTGGCTACACCTTC. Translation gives CASSDWTGFGYTF.

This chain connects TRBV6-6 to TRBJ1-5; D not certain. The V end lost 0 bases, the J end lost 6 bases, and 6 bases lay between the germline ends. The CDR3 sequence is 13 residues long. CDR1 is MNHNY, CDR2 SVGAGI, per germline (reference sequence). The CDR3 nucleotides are TGTGCCAGCAGTTACTCAGGGAGTCAGCCCCAGCATTTT. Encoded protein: CASSYSGSQPQHF.

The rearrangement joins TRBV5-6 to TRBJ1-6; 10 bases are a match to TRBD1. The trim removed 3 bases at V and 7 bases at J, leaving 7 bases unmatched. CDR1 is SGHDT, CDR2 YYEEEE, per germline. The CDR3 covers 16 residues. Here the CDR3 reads CASSSGTGVRNSPLHF. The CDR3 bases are TGTGCCAGCAGCTCCGGGACAGGGGTTAGGAATTCACCCCTCCACTTT.

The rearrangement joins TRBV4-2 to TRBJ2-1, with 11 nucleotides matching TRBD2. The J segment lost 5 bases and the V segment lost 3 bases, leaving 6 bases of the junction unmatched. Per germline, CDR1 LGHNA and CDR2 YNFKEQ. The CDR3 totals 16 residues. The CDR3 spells CASSQLAGGPNNEQFF. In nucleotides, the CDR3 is TGTGCCAGCAGCCAGTTAGCGGGGGGGCCGAACAATGAGCAGTTCTTC.

CDR3 sequence (DNA): TGTGCCAGCCTAGCCGCTTCCTACGAGCAGTACTTC. It translates to CASLAASYEQYF. The chain has TRBV6-1 and TRBJ2-7, with D possibly TRBD2 on 5 matching bases. The CDR3 sequence is 12 residues long. Deletions cut 8 bases from V and 1 base from J, with 9 bases between. Per the germline V gene, CDR1 is MNHNS and CDR2 is SASEGT.

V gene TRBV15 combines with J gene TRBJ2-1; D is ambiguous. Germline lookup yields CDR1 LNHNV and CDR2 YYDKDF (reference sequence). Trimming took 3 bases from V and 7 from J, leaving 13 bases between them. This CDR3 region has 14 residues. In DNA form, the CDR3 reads TGTGCCACCAGCAGTCTGGGCAGCAGTAATGAGCAGTTCTTC. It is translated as CATSSLGSSNEQFF. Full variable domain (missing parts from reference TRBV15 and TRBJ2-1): DAMVIQNPRYQVTQFGKPVTLSCSQTLNHNVMYWYQQKSSQAPKLLFHYYDKDFNNEADTPDNFQSRRPNTSFCFLDIRSPGLGDTAMYLCATSSLGSSNEQFFGPGTRLTVL.

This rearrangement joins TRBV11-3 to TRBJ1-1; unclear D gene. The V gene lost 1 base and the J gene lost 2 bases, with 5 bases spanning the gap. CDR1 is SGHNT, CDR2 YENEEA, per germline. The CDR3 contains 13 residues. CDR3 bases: TGTGCCAGCAGCTTAGCAGTTAACACTGAAGCTTTCTTT. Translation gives CASSLAVNTEAFF.

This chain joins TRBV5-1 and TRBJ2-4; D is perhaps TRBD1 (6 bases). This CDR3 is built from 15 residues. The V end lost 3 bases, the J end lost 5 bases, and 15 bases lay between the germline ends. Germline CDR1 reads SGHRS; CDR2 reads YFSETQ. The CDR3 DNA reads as TGCGCCAGCAGCTGGACCGGGACAAGGGAAAACATTCAGTACTTC. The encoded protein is CASSWTGTRENIQYF.

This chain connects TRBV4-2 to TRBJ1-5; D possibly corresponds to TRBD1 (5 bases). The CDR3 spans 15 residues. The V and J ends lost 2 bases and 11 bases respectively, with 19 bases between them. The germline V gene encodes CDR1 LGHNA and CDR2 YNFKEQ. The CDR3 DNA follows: TGTGCCAGCAGCCAACACAGGCTATTTGGGGAATCCCAGCATTTT. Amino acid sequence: CASSQHRLFGESQHF.

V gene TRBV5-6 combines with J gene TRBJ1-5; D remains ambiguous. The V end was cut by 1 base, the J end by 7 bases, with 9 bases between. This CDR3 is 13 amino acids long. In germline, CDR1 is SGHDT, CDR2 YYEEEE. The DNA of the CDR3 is TGTGCCAGCAGCTTGTTCGCGGGGCAGCCCCAGCATTTT. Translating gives CASSLFAGQPQHF. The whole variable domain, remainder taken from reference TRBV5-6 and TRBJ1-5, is DAGVTQSPTHLIKTRGQQVTLRCSPKSGHDTVSWYQQALGQGPQFIFQYYEEEERQRGNFPDRFSGHQFPNYSSELNVNALLLGDSALYLCASSLFAGQPQHFGDGTRLSIL.

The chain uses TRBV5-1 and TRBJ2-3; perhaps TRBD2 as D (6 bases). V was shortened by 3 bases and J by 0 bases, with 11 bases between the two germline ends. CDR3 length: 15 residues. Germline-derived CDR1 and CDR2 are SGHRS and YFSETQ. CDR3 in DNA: TGCGCCAGCAGCTCGGGGGTAGCGAGCACAGATACGCAGTATTTT. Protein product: CASSSGVASTDTQYF.

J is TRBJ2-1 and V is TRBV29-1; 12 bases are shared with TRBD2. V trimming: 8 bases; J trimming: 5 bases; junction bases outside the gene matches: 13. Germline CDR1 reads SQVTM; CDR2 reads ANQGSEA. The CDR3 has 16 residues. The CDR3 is CSLTGLAGGGDNEQFF. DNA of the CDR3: TGCAGCCTCACGGGGCTAGCGGGAGGGGGTGACAATGAGCAGTTCTTC.

The CDR3 spells CASSLQGGNTEAFF. The CDR3 DNA reads as TGTGCCAGCAGCTTACAGGGGGGGAACACTGAAGCTTTCTTT. The V call is TRBV11-2, the J call TRBJ1-1; 7 nucleotides align to TRBD1. This CDR3 contains 14 residues. Unmatched junction bases numbered 1, after V lost 2 bases and J lost 1 base. Germline assignment: CDR1 SGHAT and CDR2 FQNNGV.